This passage covers 28 T cell receptor beta chains from one sample sequenced in a study of blood T cell repertoires in COVID-19. This table comes from immunoSEQ multiplex PCR, and its TCRdb copy is limited to in-frame clones, with some not included. The sample consists of about 80,000 clones, 78% of them appearing once. Sequencing used peripheral blood. The receptors originated from a human donor in a cohort sampled during active COVID-19.

The chain employs TRBV27 and TRBJ2-7; 12 nucleotides agree with TRBD1. V shed 6 bases and J 9 bases; nucleotides not matched to a gene: 6. The V gene's germline CDR1 is MNHEY and CDR2 SMNVEV (reference sequence). The CDR3 runs 13 residues. CDR3 coding DNA: TGTGCCAGCAGGGGACAGGGGGCTTTCCGGCAGTACTTC. This encodes CASRGQGAFRQYF.

The chain recombines TRBV5-1 with TRBJ2-5; D unclear. Germline V gene lookup returns CDR1 SGHRS and CDR2 YFSETQ. V lost 2 bases to trimming and J lost 5 bases, with 7 bases between them. The CDR3 length is 12 residues. CDR3: CASSLRSETQYF. The CDR3, as DNA: TGCGCCAGCAGCTTAAGGAGTGAGACCCAGTACTTC.

The J gene is TRBJ1-2, the V gene TRBV12-3 or TRBV12-4; D remains ambiguous. Trimming took 6 bases from V and 7 from J, leaving 15 bases between them. The CDR3 consists of 13 residues. In nucleotides, the CDR3 is TGTGCCAGCAGCTCGGAGGTGTGGGGTGGCTACACCTTC. Protein sequence: CASSSEVWGGYTF.

This clone was observed once. The V call is TRBV19, the J call TRBJ1-5; possibly TRBD1 for D (6 bases). The germline CDR1 and CDR2 sequences are LNHDA and SQIVND (reference sequence). V dropped 4 bases and J dropped 4 bases, with 14 bases sitting between them. The CDR3 totals 15 residues. This CDR3 is CASSTHRAANQPQHF. The CDR3 bases are TGTGCCAGTAGTACGCACAGGGCCGCGAATCAGCCCCAGCATTTT.

This chain joins TRBV28 and TRBJ2-7; 11 bases are a match to TRBD1. V lost 3 bases, J lost 6 bases, and 4 bases stayed unmatched. The germline V gene encodes CDR1 MDHEN and CDR2 SYDVKM. The CDR3 length is 14 residues. DNA for the CDR3: TGTGCCAGCAGTTTCTATGGACAGGGGGCCGAGCAGTACTTC. Amino acids: CASSFYGQGAEQYF.

This clone has a handful of counts. The chain joins TRBV11-2 to TRBJ1-5; TRBD1 matches 8 bases. V was pared by 4 bases and J by 2 bases, with 7 bases of the junction left unmatched. The CDR3 is 16 amino acids. Germline V gene sequence: CDR1 SGHAT, CDR2 FQNNGV. The CDR3 nucleotides read TGTGCCAGCAGCTCAGGACAGGGTTTCGGCAATCAGCCCCAGCATTTT. Protein: CASSSGQGFGNQPQHF.

The chain joins TRBV4-1 to TRBJ1-5; D is perhaps TRBD1 (5 bases). V lost 0 bases to trimming and J lost 6 bases, with 12 bases between them. Looked up from germline, CDR1 is MGHRA and CDR2 is YSYEKL. The CDR3 runs to 15 residues. The CDR3 loop is CASSQDQGGSQPQHF. For the CDR3, the DNA is TGCGCCAGCAGCCAAGATCAGGGAGGAAGTCAGCCCCAGCATTTT.

The chain combines TRBV19 with TRBJ1-1; 11 nucleotides align to TRBD1. CDR1 and CDR2 (germline): LNHDA, SQIVND (reference sequence). With 3 bases clipped from V and 4 bases from J, the junction kept 1 base outside the gene matches. The CDR3 runs 14 residues. CDR3 loop: CASSMGTGGTEAFF. CDR3 DNA: TGTGCCAGTAGTATGGGGACAGGGGGCACTGAAGCTTTCTTT.

This clone has more than one count but fewer than ten. V gene TRBV19 combines with J gene TRBJ2-7, with 7 bases that match TRBD1. The germline gives CDR1 LNHDA, CDR2 SQIVND (reference sequence). Germline trimming cut 7 bases from V and 3 bases from J; bases unmatched to any gene: 6. The CDR3 loop spans 13 amino acids. The CDR3, as DNA: TGTGCCAGTACCCAGGGGGATGACTACGAGCAGTACTTC. It specifies CASTQGDDYEQYF.

The chain employs TRBV3-1 (or the pseudogene TRBV3-2) and TRBJ1-4; 8 positions match TRBD1. Germline V gives CDR1 LGHDT, CDR2 YNNKEL (reference sequence). Losses at the gene ends were 3 bases for V and 8 bases for J; bases not matched to a gene: 11. The CDR3 totals 16 residues. The chain's CDR3 is CASSHASDRGDEKLFF. Written as DNA, the CDR3 is TGTGCCAGCAGCCACGCCTCCGACAGGGGAGACGAAAAACTGTTTTTT.

The chain is built from TRBV6-5 and TRBJ1-1; 7 bases line up with TRBD1. V trimming: 7 bases; J trimming: 5 bases; junction bases outside the gene matches: 7. The CDR3 sequence is 13 residues long. Per the germline V gene, CDR1 is MNHEY and CDR2 is SVGAGI. CDR3 sequence: CASTTAGGTEAFF. The CDR3, as DNA: TGTGCCAGCACCACTGCAGGGGGAACTGAAGCTTTCTTT.

The J gene is TRBJ2-7, the V gene TRBV15; the match to TRBD2 covers 8 bases. CDR3 length: 16 amino acids. The ends lost 0 bases at V and 6 bases at J; junction bases unmatched: 10. Germline-derived CDR1 and CDR2 are LNHNV and YYDKDF (reference sequence). CDR3 loop: CATSRDHQAGVIEQYF. CDR3 DNA sequence: TGTGCCACCAGCAGAGACCACCAAGCGGGGGTAATCGAGCAGTACTTC.

This clone was recorded only once. The rearrangement uses TRBV6-4 and TRBJ2-1, with 9 bases that match TRBD2. The CDR3 runs 14 residues. V dropped 6 bases and J dropped 7; count of bases not matched to a gene: 7. Germline CDR1 MRHNA, CDR2 SNTAGT. The CDR3 coding sequence is TGTGCCAGCAGCCCGACTAGCGGTGGAAATGAGCAGTTCTTC. Protein product: CASSPTSGGNEQFF.

The rearrangement uses TRBV6-4 and TRBJ2-2; D may be TRBD2 (5 bases). V lost 0 bases and J 4 bases, leaving 15 bases between the germline ends. CDR1 and CDR2 from the germline V gene are MRHNA and SNTAGT. The CDR3 sequence is 17 residues long. The CDR3 region is CASSDSVRGFGTGELFF. CDR3 coding DNA: TGTGCCAGCAGTGACTCGGTTCGAGGGTTTGGCACCGGGGAGCTGTTTTTT.

CDR3 sequence (DNA): TGTGCCAGCAGCCCGTCGACAGTGGTGGATGAGCAGTTCTTC. Protein product: CASSPSTVVDEQFF. The V gene is TRBV3-1 (or the pseudogene TRBV3-2), the J gene TRBJ2-1, with a weak D call TRBD1 (5 bases). Germline V gene lookup returns CDR1 LGHDT and CDR2 YNNKEL (reference sequence). V was cut by 4 bases and J by 8 bases, with 15 bases left in between. CDR3 size: 14 residues.

The chain employs TRBV4-3 and TRBJ1-4, with 10 bases aligning to TRBD1. V was pared by 1 base and J by 5 bases, with 4 bases of the junction left unmatched. The germline CDR1 and CDR2 sequences are LGHNA and YSLEER. The CDR3 consists of 16 residues. The CDR3 loop reads CASSQGLGQGNEKLFF. CDR3 nucleotide sequence: TGCGCCAGCAGCCAAGGGCTGGGACAGGGGAATGAAAAACTGTTTTTT.

The rearrangement links TRBV7-2 to TRBJ2-7, with D possibly matching TRBD2 (6 bases). V shed 5 bases and J shed 2 bases, with 10 bases lying between them. This CDR3 spans 13 amino acids. The germline V gene encodes CDR1 SGHTA and CDR2 FQGNSA. CDR3 protein: CASSLRTTYEQYV. CDR3 coding DNA: TGTGCCAGCAGCCTCCGGACTACCTACGAGCAGTACGTC.

The chain carries TRBV7-3 and TRBJ2-1; tentatively, D is TRBD2 (6 bases). CDR1 is SGHTA, CDR2 FQGTGA, per germline. The V and J ends lost 5 bases and 10 bases respectively, with 18 bases between them. CDR3 length: 14 residues. CDR3 sequence reads: CASSTPGLRTEQFF. The DNA for the CDR3 is TGTGCCAGCAGCACCCCGGGACTCCGAACAGAGCAGTTCTTC.

This chain uses TRBV3-1 (or the pseudogene TRBV3-2) with TRBJ2-1, with 8 bases fitting TRBD2. The V and J ends lost 0 bases and 9 bases, in that order; junction bases with no gene match: 13. The CDR3 runs to 17 residues. Germline CDR1 and CDR2: LGHDT and YNNKEL (reference sequence). The CDR3 loop reads CASSQDLFRGGQGEQFF. The CDR3 DNA reads as TGTGCCAGCAGCCAAGATCTCTTCCGGGGGGGCCAAGGTGAGCAGTTCTTC.

The V and J genes are TRBV6-2 or TRBV6-3 and TRBJ2-2; a weak D match, TRBD1 (6 bases). This CDR3 spans 13 amino acids. Germline V gene lookup returns CDR1 MNHEY and CDR2 SVGEGT. V shed 6 bases and J shed 5 bases, with 10 bases lying between them. In nucleotides, the CDR3 is TGTGCCAGCAGCCACCAGGGGACCGGGGAGCTGTTTTTT. As protein: CASSHQGTGELFF.

This clone occurred a few times. The chain has TRBV5-1 and TRBJ2-1; D perhaps matches TRBD2 (7 bases). Trimming removed 0 bases from V and 8 bases from J, with 33 bases in between. Germline V CDR1 and CDR2: SGHRS, YFSETQ. The CDR3 sequence is 21 residues long. DNA of the CDR3: TGCGCCAGCAGCTTGGCACGTTGGGGGGGCGAGGCTAGCGCGAGTCGGTATGAGCAGTTCTTC. Amino acid sequence: CASSLARWGGEASASRYEQFF. Using reference TRBV5-1 and TRBJ2-1 for the parts outside the CDR3, the full variable domain is KAGVTQTPRYLIKTRGQQVTLSCSPISGHRSVSWYQQTPGQGLQFLFEYFSETQRNKGNFPGRFSGRQFSNSRSEMNVSTLELGDSALYLCASSLARWGGEASASRYEQFFGPGTRLTVL.

This chain links TRBV10-3 with TRBJ1-5; 10 nucleotides match TRBD1. CDR3 size: 14 residues. After removal of 7 bases from V and 4 bases from J, the junction contained 4 bases not matched to a gene. Germline values: CDR1 ENHRY, CDR2 SYGVKD. The CDR3 nucleotides are TGTGCCATCAAGGGACAGGGGTTGAATCAGCCCCAGCATTTT. This gives the protein CAIKGQGLNQPQHF.

This rearrangement joins TRBV27 to TRBJ2-1; 8 bases map to TRBD2. The CDR3 runs to 14 residues. The germline CDR1 and CDR2 sequences are MNHEY and SMNVEV (reference sequence). V gave up 5 bases and J gave up 6 bases; unmatched junction bases: 6. CDR3 sequence reads: CASSRQRGTNEQFF. CDR3 DNA: TGTGCCAGCAGTAGGCAGCGGGGGACCAATGAGCAGTTCTTC.

This clone showed up just a few times. The genes are TRBV28 and TRBJ1-5; D is unresolved. Germline V CDR1 and CDR2: MDHEN, SYDVKM. The CDR3 spans 16 residues. V shed 7 bases and J shed 0 bases, with 16 bases lying between them. CDR3 DNA: TGTGCCAGCACTCTTATGGGCGGGGATAGCAATCAGCCCCAGCATTTT. This translates into CASTLMGGDSNQPQHF.

This clone was detected only once. This chain links TRBV11-2 with TRBJ2-1; 9 bases line up with TRBD1. The CDR3 spans 18 residues. Losses at the gene ends were 1 base for V and 0 bases for J; bases not matched to a gene: 7. From germline, CDR1 is SGHAT and CDR2 FQNNGV. CDR3 residues: CASSLAHDRGASYNEQFF. CDR3 in DNA: TGTGCCAGCAGCTTAGCCCATGACAGGGGGGCCTCCTACAATGAGCAGTTCTTC. Variable domain in full (rest from reference TRBV11-2 and TRBJ2-1): EAGVAQSPRYKIIEKRQSVAFWCNPISGHATLYWYQQILGQGPKLLIQFQNNGVVDDSQLPKDRFSAERLKGVDSTLKIQPAKLEDSAVYLCASSLAHDRGASYNEQFFGPGTRLTVL.

This sequence joins TRBV27 and TRBJ2-1, with 7 nucleotides matching TRBD2. Unmatched junction bases numbered 7, after V lost 4 bases and J lost 7 bases. Looked up from germline, CDR1 is MNHEY and CDR2 is SMNVEV (reference sequence). CDR3 length: 14 residues. In DNA form, the CDR3 reads TGTGCCAGCAGTTCCTCCGGGACTACAAATGAGCAGTTCTTC. This sequence encodes CASSSSGTTNEQFF.

The rearrangement joins TRBV5-1 to TRBJ2-5; D gene uncertain. The CDR3 contains 15 residues. The V gene lost 0 bases and the J gene lost 5 bases, with 14 bases spanning the gap. In germline, CDR1 is SGHRS, CDR2 YFSETQ. As DNA, the CDR3 is TGCGCCAGCAGCTTGGCCCTCCGGATCGGGGAGACCCAGTACTTC. Protein product: CASSLALRIGETQYF. Using reference TRBV5-1 and TRBJ2-5 for the parts outside the CDR3, the full variable domain is KAGVTQTPRYLIKTRGQQVTLSCSPISGHRSVSWYQQTPGQGLQFLFEYFSETQRNKGNFPGRFSGRQFSNSRSEMNVSTLELGDSALYLCASSLALRIGETQYFGPGTRLLVL.

The chain joins TRBV4-1 to TRBJ2-3; 9 bases are shared with TRBD2. J lost 1 base, V lost 1 base, and 0 bases had no gene match. CDR3 length: 15 residues. Germline CDR1 reads MGHRA; CDR2 reads YSYEKL. CDR3 sequence (DNA): TGCGCCAGCAGCCAAGGACTAGCGGGCACAGATACGCAGTATTTT. This translates into CASSQGLAGTDTQYF.